These 28 T cell receptor beta chains came from one sample sequenced in a study of prognosis after radiotherapy for stage I lung cancer. By two-round multiplex PCR, the TCR beta CDR3 was amplified from genomic DNA. Gene-specific primers for each TRBV and TRBJ gene drove first-round PCR. A single record per CDR3 protein comes from TCRdb applying MiXCR to the multiplex PCR reads. The data contain fewer than 20,000 distinct CDR3 sequences, about 17% of them seen just once; the ten biggest clones take up about 38%. The material was PBMCs, obtained before or after stereotactic body radiation therapy (not recorded which). Source of these receptors: a donor aged 50 or older with non-small cell lung cancer.

This clonotype was observed at least ten times. This chain joins TRBV12-3 or TRBV12-4 and TRBJ1-5, with D possibly TRBD1 on 6 matching bases. The CDR3 loop spans 14 amino acids. The germline V and J ends were trimmed by 5 bases and 1 base, with 9 bases remaining between them. CDR3 region: CASSHDRSNQPQHF. DNA for the CDR3: TGTGCCAGCAGTCATGACAGGAGCAATCAGCCCCAGCATTTT.

The CDR3 sequence: CASSLFGTSGGWETQYF. DNA for the CDR3: TGTGCCAGCAGCTTATTCGGGACTAGCGGGGGGTGGGAGACCCAGTACTTC. J is TRBJ2-5 and V is TRBV11-3; 15 nucleotides line up with TRBD2. Germline V gene lookup returns CDR1 SGHNT and CDR2 YENEEA. J was trimmed by 5 bases and V by 2 bases; bases with no gene match: 6. This CDR3 has 17 amino acids.

This clonotype was observed at least ten times. The genes are TRBV9 and TRBJ2-5; 8 bases map to TRBD1. J gave up 4 bases and V 5 bases, and 7 bases lay outside the gene matches. The V gene's germline CDR1 is SGDLS and CDR2 YYNGEE. The CDR3 extends over 14 amino acids. The CDR3 nucleotides are TGTGCCAGCAGTATCTCAGGGGGCGGAGAGACCCAGTACTTC. Its protein is CASSISGGGETQYF.

Details on this clonotype: This probably arose from a read error, given a far larger clone one base away. J is TRBJ2-5 and V is TRBV7-6; 8 bases are a match to TRBD2. Germline V lookup: CDR1 SGHVS, CDR2 FNYEAQ. This CDR3 has 15 amino acids. J was trimmed by 6 bases and V by 1 base; bases with no gene match: 7. This CDR3 is CASSLDGTSSQTQYF. Written as DNA, the CDR3 is TGTGCCAGCAGCTTAGATGGGACTAGTTCACAGACCCAGTACTTC.

This clonotype has at least ten counts. The genes are TRBV28 and TRBJ2-7, with 10 bases lining up with TRBD1. J gave up 2 bases and V 5 bases, and 6 bases lay outside the gene matches. Germline V CDR1 and CDR2: MDHEN, SYDVKM. The CDR3 is 15 residues long. The CDR3 here is CASSPRTGGPYEQYF. The CDR3 nucleotides read TGTGCCAGCAGTCCCAGGACAGGGGGACCCTACGAGCAGTACTTC.

This clonotype was seen repeatedly, ten times or more. This rearrangement joins TRBV7-9 to TRBJ1-5; 7 bases line up with TRBD1. V was clipped by 1 base and J by 5 bases; unmatched bases: 5. In germline, CDR1 is SEHNR, CDR2 FQNEAQ (reference sequence). The CDR3 is 15 residues long. The CDR3 loop is CASSLGTGWDQPQHF. The CDR3 nucleotides are TGTGCCAGCAGCTTAGGGACAGGCTGGGATCAGCCCCAGCATTTT. Together with reference TRBV7-9 and TRBJ1-5, the CDR3 gives the full variable domain: DTGVSQNPRHKITKRGQNVTFRCDPISEHNRLYWYRQTLGQGPEFLTYFQNEAQLEKSRLLSDRFSAERPKGSFSTLEIQRTEQGDSAMYLCASSLGTGWDQPQHFGDGTRLSIL.

Concerning this clonotype: Because the CDR3 is missing its conserved closing phenylalanine or tryptophan, this is likely a read error. The chain recombines TRBV7-2 with TRBJ2-5; 7 bases line up with TRBD2. Per germline, CDR1 SGHTA and CDR2 FQGNSA. The CDR3 has 18 residues. V lost 5 bases, J lost 5 bases, and 20 bases stayed unmatched. CDR3 DNA: TGTGCCAGCAGCACAGAGGAGGAGCAAGCGGGGTTCGGGGAGACCCAGTACCTC. Its protein is CASSTEEEQAGFGETQYL.

There are many counts of this clonotype. The rearrangement joins TRBV28 to TRBJ2-7, with D possibly matching TRBD1 (5 bases). Looked up from germline, CDR1 is MDHEN and CDR2 is SYDVKM. The CDR3 covers 14 residues. Trimming stripped 7 bases from V and 0 bases from J, with 13 bases between. CDR3 DNA: TGTGCCAGCACCCTTTGGGGCAGCTCCTACGAGCAGTACTTC. This sequence encodes CASTLWGSSYEQYF.

With respect to this clonotype: A single base separates this from a much larger clone, so it may be a read error. This rearrangement joins TRBV12-3 or TRBV12-4 to TRBJ2-5, with TRBD2 matching over 7 bases. The CDR3 has 15 amino acids. Written as DNA, the CDR3 is TGTACCAGCAGCCTCGTAGCGGGTCAATGGGAGACCCAGTACTTC. Protein: CTSSLVAGQWETQYF.

This clonotype was recorded once. A junction end diverges from the germline sequence, so it may reflect a read error. The chain links TRBV12-3 or TRBV12-4 to TRBJ2-3, with D maybe TRBD2 (6 bases). The CDR3 is 14 amino acids. CDR3: CASSFGASEDTQYF. CDR3 nucleotides: TGTGCCAGCAGTTTTGGGGCTAGCGAGGATACGCAGTACTTT.

This clonotype was observed many times. The chain couples TRBV5-1 to TRBJ2-3; no definite D call. The V end was cut by 1 base, the J end by 6 bases, with 12 bases between. The CDR3 loop spans 14 amino acids. From germline, CDR1 is SGHRS and CDR2 YFSETQ. The CDR3 DNA reads TGCGCCAGCAGCTTGCTCGGGTCCCGGGATACGCAGTATTTT. It translates to CASSLLGSRDTQYF. Complete variable domain (other parts from reference TRBV5-1 and TRBJ2-3): KAGVTQTPRYLIKTRGQQVTLSCSPISGHRSVSWYQQTPGQGLQFLFEYFSETQRNKGNFPGRFSGRQFSNSRSEMNVSTLELGDSALYLCASSLLGSRDTQYFGPGTRLTVL.

This clonotype has ten or more counts. This sequence joins TRBV6-5 and TRBJ2-7; a possible D gene is TRBD2 (6 bases). The ends were cut back, 1 base at V and 0 bases at J, with 22 bases in the middle. Germline V CDR1 and CDR2: MNHEY, SVGAGI. CDR3 length: 19 amino acids. This chain's CDR3 is CASSYLRLARTSSSYEQYF. The CDR3 nucleotides read TGTGCCAGCAGTTACTTGAGGCTAGCGCGAACCTCCAGCTCCTACGAGCAGTACTTC.

This clonotype was observed many times. The chain carries TRBV7-6 and TRBJ2-7; 11 bases match TRBD2. In germline, CDR1 is SGHVS, CDR2 FNYEAQ. The CDR3 contains 16 residues. With 3 bases clipped from V and 2 bases from J, the junction kept 6 bases outside the gene matches. This CDR3 is CASSFLGTSGTYEQYF. The CDR3 nucleotides are TGTGCCAGCAGCTTCCTCGGGACTAGCGGAACCTACGAGCAGTACTTC.

This clonotype was observed many times. The rearrangement links TRBV19 to TRBJ2-2; 11 bases align to TRBD1. V lost 4 bases to trimming and J lost 7 bases; unmatched junction nucleotides: 5. This CDR3 is 15 amino acids long. Germline CDR1 LNHDA, CDR2 SQIVND (reference sequence). The CDR3: CASSRGQGGIGELFF. The CDR3, as DNA: TGTGCCAGTAGTAGGGGACAGGGGGGGATCGGGGAGCTGTTTTTT.

Many counts were recorded for this clonotype. V usage is TRBV6-2 or TRBV6-3 and J usage is TRBJ1-2; D is undetermined. V was shortened by 4 bases and J by 0 bases, with 9 bases between the two germline ends. This CDR3 is built from 14 residues. CDR1 is MNHEY and CDR2 is SVGEGT in the germline V gene. CDR3 nucleotides: TGTGCCAGCAGTTGGACGGCAGCTAACTATGGCTACACCTTC. It codes for CASSWTAANYGYTF.

With respect to this clonotype: This probably arose from a read error, given a far larger clone one base away. The CDR3 DNA reads as TGTGCCAGCAGTGACCCTGGAGGACCTTTCTACAATGAGCAGTTCTTC. It encodes CASSDPGGPFYNEQFF. The J gene is TRBJ2-1, the V gene TRBV27; possible D gene TRBD2, 5 bases. Trimming pared 5 bases from V and 3 bases from J, leaving 17 bases between. The CDR3 has 16 residues. Germline assignment: CDR1 MNHEY and CDR2 SMNVEV (reference sequence).

The table lists this clonotype with many counts. One end of the junction is discordant with germline, which a read error may explain. The V and J genes are TRBV11-2 and TRBJ2-3, with a weak D call TRBD2 (6 bases). Germline lookup yields CDR1 SGHAT and CDR2 FQNNGV. The CDR3 sequence is 16 residues long. The CDR3 spells CANSAGAGSSTDTQYF. The CDR3 DNA reads as TGTGCCAACAGCGCCGGGGCCGGGAGTAGCACAGATACGCAGTATTTT.

Concerning this clonotype itself: This likely came from a read error, as a far larger clone is one base away. This chain uses TRBV6-5 with TRBJ2-5; possibly TRBD1 for D (5 bases). The CDR3 length is 12 residues. Germline V gives CDR1 MNHEY, CDR2 SVGAGI. CDR3 in amino acids: CSSSYRQETQYF. Written as DNA, the CDR3 is TGTTCCAGCAGTTACAGGCAAGAGACCCAGTACTTC.

This clonotype was detected a few times. Possible read error: a much larger clone is one base away. This rearrangement joins TRBV14 to TRBJ2-2, with a tentative D call TRBD2 (5 bases). The length of the CDR3 is 15 residues. Per germline, CDR1 SGHDN and CDR2 FVKESK. Here the CDR3 reads CASSQGGFYTGELLF. The CDR3 coding sequence is TGTGCCAGCAGCCAAGGAGGGTTTTACACCGGGGAGCTGCTTTTT.

This clonotype was detected ten times or more. This sequence joins TRBV20-1 and TRBJ1-5; a possible D gene is TRBD1 (5 bases). V was clipped by 0 bases and J by 2 bases, with 20 bases between them. The CDR3 runs 18 residues. Germline loops: CDR1 DFQATT, CDR2 SNEGSKA (reference sequence). The DNA for the CDR3 is TGCAGTGCTAGAGACGTCCGGGGAGAGGGAGGGGGCAATCAGCCCCAGCATTTT. Amino acids: CSARDVRGEGGGNQPQHF.

The V gene is TRBV6-1, the J gene TRBJ2-7; D is unresolved. The CDR3 has 13 amino acids. Germline V gene data show CDR1 as MNHNS and CDR2 as SASEGT. Trimming removed 3 bases from V and 3 bases from J, with 9 bases in between. DNA of the CDR3: TGTGCCAGCAGTGAGAGCCAGAGCTACGAGCAGTACTTC. It yields the protein CASSESQSYEQYF.

Ten or more counts support this clonotype. This rearrangement joins TRBV20-1 to TRBJ1-2; D gene uncertain. Trimming left V 0 bases short and J 3 bases short, with 14 bases between. Germline CDR1 is DFQATT and CDR2 is SNEGSKA (reference sequence). The CDR3 has 15 residues. For the CDR3, the DNA is TGCAGTGCTAGAGATGGTGGAATGATGGACTATGGCTACACCTTC. Translated: CSARDGGMMDYGYTF.

This clonotype was counted between two and nine times. The J gene is TRBJ1-1, the V gene TRBV29-1; D is undetermined. Looked up from germline, CDR1 is SQVTM and CDR2 is ANQGSEA. Trimming stripped 7 bases from V and 2 bases from J, with 14 bases between. This CDR3 region has 13 residues. CDR3 nucleotides: TGCAGCGCCAGGCCCGGATTAAACACTGAAGCTTTCTTT. This codes for CSARPGLNTEAFF.

A remark on this clonotype: This likely traces to a read error, being one base from a far larger clone. The gene calls are TRBV6-2 or TRBV6-3 and TRBJ2-1; D possibly corresponds to TRBD2 (5 bases). Trimming removed 5 bases from V and 2 bases from J, with 16 bases in between. The V gene's germline CDR1 is MNHEY and CDR2 SVGEGT. There are 16 residues in the CDR3. The CDR3 loop is CASSVSASNTYNEQFF. CDR3 sequence (DNA): TGTGCCAGCAGTGTGTCGGCTAGCAACACCTACAATGAGCAGTTCTTC.

This clonotype is medium-sized within its sample. The chain has TRBV12-3 or TRBV12-4 and TRBJ1-3; 7 bases agree with TRBD1. V shed 3 bases, J shed 3 bases, and the junction held 2 bases outside the gene matches. The CDR3 extends over 14 amino acids. The CDR3 loop reads CASSLAGGGNTIYF. CDR3 in DNA: TGTGCCAGCAGTTTGGCAGGGGGTGGAAACACCATATATTTT.

This clonotype is judged medium-sized. DNA for the CDR3: TGTGCCAGCAGTTTATCGGACGGGGGGACAGAGACCCAGTACTTC. Protein product: CASSLSDGGTETQYF. The chain employs TRBV27 and TRBJ2-5; 7 bases are shared with TRBD2. V shed 0 bases and J 4 bases; nucleotides not matched to a gene: 5. CDR1 MNHEY and CDR2 SMNVEV come from the germline V gene (reference sequence). The CDR3 spans 15 residues.

Many counts were recorded for this clonotype. The chain links TRBV7-2 to TRBJ2-5, with D possibly being TRBD2 (6 bases). Per germline, CDR1 SGHTA and CDR2 FQGNSA. This CDR3 has 14 amino acids. V lost 1 base and J 3 bases, leaving 9 bases between the germline ends. The CDR3 loop reads CASSLELAEETQYF. The CDR3 DNA follows: TGTGCCAGCAGCTTAGAGTTAGCGGAAGAGACCCAGTACTTC. Based on the CDR3 plus reference TRBV7-2 and TRBJ2-5, the full variable domain is GAGVSQSPSNKVTEKGKDVELRCDPISGHTALYWYRQSLGQGLEFLIYFQGNSAPDKSGLPSDRFSAERTGGSVSTLTIQRTQQEDSAVYLCASSLELAEETQYFGPGTRLLVL.

This clonotype was seen at least ten times. An end of the junction does not agree with germline; a read error may underlie this. The chain couples TRBV4-3 to TRBJ2-7, with 8 bases that match TRBD1. This CDR3 contains 16 residues. Looked up from germline, CDR1 is LGHNA and CDR2 is YSLEER. The CDR3 region has the DNA TGCGCCAGCAGCCAAGCCCGGGACAGGACTTCCAACGAGCTGTACTTC. Translating it yields CASSQARDRTSNELYF.